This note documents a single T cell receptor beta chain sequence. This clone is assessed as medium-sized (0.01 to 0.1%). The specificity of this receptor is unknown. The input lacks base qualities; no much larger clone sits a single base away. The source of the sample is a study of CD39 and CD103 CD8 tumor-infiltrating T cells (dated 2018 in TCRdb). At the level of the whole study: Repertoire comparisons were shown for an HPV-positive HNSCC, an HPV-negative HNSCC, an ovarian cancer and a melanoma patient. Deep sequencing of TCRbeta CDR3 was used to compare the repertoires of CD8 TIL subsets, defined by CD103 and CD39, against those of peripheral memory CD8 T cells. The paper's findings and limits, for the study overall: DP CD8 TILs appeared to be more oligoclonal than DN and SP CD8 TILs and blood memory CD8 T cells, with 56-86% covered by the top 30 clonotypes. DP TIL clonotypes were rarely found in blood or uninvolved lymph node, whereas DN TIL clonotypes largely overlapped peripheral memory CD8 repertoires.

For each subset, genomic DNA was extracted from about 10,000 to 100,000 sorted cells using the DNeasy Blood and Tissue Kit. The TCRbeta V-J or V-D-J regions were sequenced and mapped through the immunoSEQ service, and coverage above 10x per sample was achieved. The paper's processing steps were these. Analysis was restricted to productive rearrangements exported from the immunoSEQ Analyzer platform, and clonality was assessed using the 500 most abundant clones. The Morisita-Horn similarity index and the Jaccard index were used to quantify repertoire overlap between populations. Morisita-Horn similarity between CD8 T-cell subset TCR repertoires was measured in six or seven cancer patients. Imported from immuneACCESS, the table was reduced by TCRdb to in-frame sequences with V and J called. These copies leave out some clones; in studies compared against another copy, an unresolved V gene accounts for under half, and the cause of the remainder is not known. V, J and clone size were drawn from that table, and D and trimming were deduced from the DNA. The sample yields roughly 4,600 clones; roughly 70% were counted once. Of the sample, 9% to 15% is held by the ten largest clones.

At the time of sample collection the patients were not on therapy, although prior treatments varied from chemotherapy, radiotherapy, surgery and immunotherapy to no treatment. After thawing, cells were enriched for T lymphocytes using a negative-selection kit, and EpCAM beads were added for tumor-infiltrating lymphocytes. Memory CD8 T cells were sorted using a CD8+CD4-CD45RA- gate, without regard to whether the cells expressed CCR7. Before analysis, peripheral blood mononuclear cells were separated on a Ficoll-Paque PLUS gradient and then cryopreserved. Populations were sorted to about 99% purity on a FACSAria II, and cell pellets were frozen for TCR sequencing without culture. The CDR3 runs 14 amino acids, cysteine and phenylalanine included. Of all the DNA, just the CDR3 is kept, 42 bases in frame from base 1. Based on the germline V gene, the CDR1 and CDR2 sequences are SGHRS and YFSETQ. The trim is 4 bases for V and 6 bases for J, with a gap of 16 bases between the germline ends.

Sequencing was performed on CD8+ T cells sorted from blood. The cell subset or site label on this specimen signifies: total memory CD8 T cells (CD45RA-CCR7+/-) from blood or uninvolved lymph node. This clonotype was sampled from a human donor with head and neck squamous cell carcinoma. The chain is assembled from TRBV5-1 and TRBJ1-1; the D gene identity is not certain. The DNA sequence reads TGCGCCAGCAGCCCGGGAGGGAGCCCCCCTGAAGCTTTCTTT. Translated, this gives CASSPGGSPPEAFF. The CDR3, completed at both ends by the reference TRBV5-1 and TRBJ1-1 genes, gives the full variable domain KAGVTQTPRYLIKTRGQQVTLSCSPISGHRSVSWYQQTPGQGLQFLFEYFSETQRNKGNFPGRFSGRQFSNSRSEMNVSTLELGDSALYLCASSPGGSPPEAFFGQGTRLTVV.